The 18 T cell receptor beta chains below were found in one sample sequenced in a study of cytomegalovirus exposure and HLA in healthy donors. Use of 60 Vbeta and 13 Jbeta primers characterized the PCR. Generated by immunoSEQ multiplex PCR, the TCRdb table keeps only in-frame clones and is missing some. The sample lists about 100,000 clones; less than 85% were seen once. Sequencing input: PBMCs. These receptors were obtained from a woman under 30 in good health and CMV-seropositive.

The chain is built from TRBV30 and TRBJ2-3, with TRBD1 matching 7 bases. The CDR3 has 12 residues. The ends lost 3 bases at V and 6 bases at J; junction bases unmatched: 3. CDR1 is GTSNPN and CDR2 is SVGIG in the germline V gene (reference sequence). This CDR3 is CAWRTGSDTQYF. CDR3 coding DNA: TGTGCCTGGAGGACAGGGTCCGATACGCAGTATTTT.

This clone was found once. CDR3 sequence (DNA): TGTGCCAGCTCAGGGGGACAGGGAGTGGGAGAGCAGTACTTC. It specifies CASSGGQGVGEQYF. The rearrangement joins TRBV18 to TRBJ2-7; 9 bases map to TRBD1. CDR1 is KGHSH and CDR2 is LQKENI in the germline V gene. The CDR3 length is 14 residues. V lost 5 bases, J lost 7 bases, and 9 bases stayed unmatched.

This clone was detected a few times. J is TRBJ1-4 and V is TRBV28; 7 bases align to TRBD1. Germline V gene sequence: CDR1 MDHEN, CDR2 SYDVKM. V shed 6 bases, J shed 6 bases, and the junction held 16 bases outside the gene matches. The CDR3 totals 17 residues. CDR3: CASRQSPGQVLDEKLFF. CDR3 coding DNA: TGTGCCAGCAGGCAAAGCCCCGGACAGGTCTTAGATGAAAAACTGTTTTTT. Together with reference TRBV28 and TRBJ1-4, the CDR3 gives the full variable domain: DVKVTQSSRYLVKRTGEKVFLECVQDMDHENMFWYRQDPGLGLRLIYFSYDVKMKEKGDIPEGYSVSREKKERFSLILESASTNQTSMYLCASRQSPGQVLDEKLFFGSGTQLSVL.

This chain joins TRBV6-5 and TRBJ1-5; 8 positions match TRBD1. This CDR3 spans 16 amino acids. Germline V lookup: CDR1 MNHEY, CDR2 SVGAGI. J gave up 1 base and V 2 bases, and 4 bases lay outside the gene matches. In nucleotides, the CDR3 is TGTGCCAGCAGTTACGCGGACAGGGAAAGCAATCAGCCCCAGCATTTT. Residues: CASSYADRESNQPQHF.

The rearrangement links TRBV7-3 to TRBJ2-3; the D gene is possibly TRBD1 (6 bases). The germline gives CDR1 SGHTA, CDR2 FQGTGA. This CDR3 is 13 amino acids long. V was pared by 5 bases and J by 10 bases, with 16 bases between. The CDR3 nucleotides read TGTGCCAGCAGCACCACCGAACAGGGTTCGCAGTATTTT. Its translation: CASSTTEQGSQYF. The full variable domain, with the rest looked up from reference TRBV7-3 and TRBJ2-3, is GAGVSQTPSNKVTEKGKYVELRCDPISGHTALYWYRQSLGQGPEFLIYFQGTGAADDSGLPNDRFFAVRPEGSVSTLKIQRTERGDSAVYLCASSTTEQGSQYFGPGTRLTVL.

The J gene is TRBJ1-5, the V gene TRBV28; the D is unclear. CDR3 length: 14 amino acids. Trimming cost V 6 bases and J 6 bases, with 15 bases left between them. Germline values: CDR1 MDHEN, CDR2 SYDVKM. CDR3 protein: CASSRIIQSQPQHF. DNA of the CDR3: TGTGCCAGCAGCCGCATTATACAGTCTCAGCCCCAGCATTTT. Full variable domain (outside the CDR3, taken from reference TRBV28 and TRBJ1-5): DVKVTQSSRYLVKRTGEKVFLECVQDMDHENMFWYRQDPGLGLRLIYFSYDVKMKEKGDIPEGYSVSREKKERFSLILESASTNQTSMYLCASSRIIQSQPQHFGDGTRLSIL.

This chain joins TRBV10-3 and TRBJ1-2; the D gene is possibly TRBD1 (5 bases). Germline assignment: CDR1 ENHRY and CDR2 SYGVKD. Trimming shortened V by 6 bases and J by 4 bases, and 21 bases separated the two germline ends. This CDR3 spans 16 amino acids. The CDR3 DNA reads as TGTGCCATCAGGGAATCTCGGGCAGGACATACCTATGGCTACACCTTC. This gives the protein CAIRESRAGHTYGYTF.

The chain links TRBV5-1 to TRBJ2-3, with TRBD2 identical over 7 bases. Germline V gives CDR1 SGHRS, CDR2 YFSETQ. Trimming removed 3 bases from V and 5 bases from J; junction bases left unmatched: 9. This CDR3 is built from 15 residues. For the CDR3, the DNA is TGCGCCAGCAGCTGGGAGCGGGGCCAGGAAGATACGCAGTATTTT. Amino acids: CASSWERGQEDTQYF.

The sample holds one count of this clone. The rearrangement uses TRBV7-3 and TRBJ2-7; TRBD2 is a possible D gene (6 bases). The germline CDR1 and CDR2 sequences are SGHTA and FQGTGA. V was clipped by 4 bases and J by 7 bases, with 11 bases between them. The CDR3 extends over 12 amino acids. The CDR3 protein is CASSSGVGEQYF. In nucleotides, the CDR3 is TGTGCCAGCAGCTCGGGAGTTGGGGAGCAGTACTTC.

This chain connects TRBV19 to TRBJ1-1, with no clear D. Germline CDR1 is LNHDA and CDR2 is SQIVND (reference sequence). Deletions cut 10 bases from V and 1 base from J, with 10 bases between. The CDR3 runs to 12 residues. The CDR3 region is CATRTGNTEAFF. CDR3 nucleotide sequence: TGTGCCACCAGAACGGGGAACACTGAAGCTTTCTTT.

The J gene is TRBJ2-3, the V gene TRBV7-9, with 10 bases fitting TRBD1. Trimming removed 5 bases from V and 5 bases from J; junction bases left unmatched: 4. The CDR3 length is 14 residues. From germline, CDR1 is SEHNR and CDR2 FQNEAQ (reference sequence). The CDR3 DNA reads as TGTGCCAGCAGCGGCTGGGACAGGGGAGATACGCAGTATTTT. It translates to CASSGWDRGDTQYF. The complete variable domain, with remaining parts taken from reference TRBV7-9 and TRBJ2-3, reads DTGVSQNPRHKITKRGQNVTFRCDPISEHNRLYWYRQTLGQGPEFLTYFQNEAQLEKSRLLSDRFSAERPKGSFSTLEIQRTEQGDSAMYLCASSGWDRGDTQYFGPGTRLTVL.

This rearrangement joins TRBV10-3 to TRBJ1-2, with D perhaps matching TRBD1 (6 bases). This CDR3 region has 13 residues. Trimming took off 5 bases at V and 4 bases at J, with 11 bases between the two ends. The V gene's germline CDR1 is ENHRY and CDR2 SYGVKD. CDR3: CAISTGSLYGYTF. CDR3 coding DNA: TGTGCCATCAGTACAGGGAGCCTCTATGGCTACACCTTC.

The chain couples TRBV6-1 to TRBJ2-1; 9 bases align to TRBD2. Germline V lookup: CDR1 MNHNS, CDR2 SASEGT. V was clipped by 6 bases and J by 0 bases; unmatched bases: 3. This CDR3 is built from 15 residues. This chain's CDR3 is CASRFSGSSYNEQFF. Here the CDR3 DNA reads TGTGCCAGCAGGTTTAGCGGGAGCTCCTACAATGAGCAGTTCTTC.

The chain joins TRBV6-5 to TRBJ2-1; 9 bases are shared with TRBD2. CDR1 is MNHEY and CDR2 is SVGAGI in the germline V gene. The CDR3 consists of 16 residues. The V segment lost 0 bases and the J segment 6 bases; nucleotides outside the gene matches: 6. CDR3 sequence (DNA): TGTGCCAGCAGTTACTCTGCTAGCGGGATTCTCAATGAGCAGTTCTTC. Translated, it gives CASSYSASGILNEQFF.

The chain recombines TRBV18 with TRBJ1-1, with D maybe TRBD1 (6 bases). The V gene lost 3 bases and the J gene lost 1 base, with 9 bases spanning the gap. This CDR3 has 14 amino acids. The V gene's germline CDR1 is KGHSH and CDR2 LQKENI. As DNA, the CDR3 is TGTGCCAGCTCACCTACGACAGGGAACACTGAAGCTTTCTTT. Translation gives CASSPTTGNTEAFF.

The rearrangement joins TRBV28 to TRBJ1-1; 8 bases fit TRBD1. V shed 6 bases and J 0 bases; nucleotides not matched to a gene: 9. The germline CDR1 and CDR2 sequences are MDHEN and SYDVKM. This CDR3 contains 16 residues. The CDR3 spells CASSLQGAGMNTEAFF. DNA for the CDR3: TGTGCCAGCAGCCTGCAGGGGGCGGGGATGAACACTGAAGCTTTCTTT.

The DNA of the CDR3 is TGTGCTAGTGGTTCCAGTGGATCAGGGGTAGGGGGTGAGCAGTTCTTC. It yields the protein CASGSSGSGVGGEQFF. This sequence joins TRBV12-5 and TRBJ2-1, with D possibly being TRBD1 (6 bases). V was cut by 4 bases and J by 9 bases, with 22 bases left in between. The V gene's germline CDR1 is LGHNT and CDR2 FRNRAP. The CDR3 length is 16 residues.

The chain is built from TRBV19 and TRBJ2-3; D is possibly TRBD2 (5 bases). V dropped 3 bases and J dropped 4 bases, with 17 bases sitting between them. Looked up from germline, CDR1 is LNHDA and CDR2 is SQIVND (reference sequence). CDR3 length equals 16 residues. The CDR3 sequence is CASSMSGFGASDTQYF. The CDR3 nucleotides are TGTGCCAGTAGTATGTCGGGGTTTGGAGCCTCAGATACGCAGTATTTT.